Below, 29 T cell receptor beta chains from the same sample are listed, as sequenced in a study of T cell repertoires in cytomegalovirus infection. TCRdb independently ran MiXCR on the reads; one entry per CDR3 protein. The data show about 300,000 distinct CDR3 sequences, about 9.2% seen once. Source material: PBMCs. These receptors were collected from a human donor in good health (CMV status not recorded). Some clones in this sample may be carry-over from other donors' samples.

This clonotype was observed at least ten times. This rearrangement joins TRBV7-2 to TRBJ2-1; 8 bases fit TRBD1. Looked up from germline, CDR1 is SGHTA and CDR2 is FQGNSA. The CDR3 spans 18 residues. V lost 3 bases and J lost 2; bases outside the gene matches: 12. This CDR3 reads CASSFKPPGQVAYNEQFF. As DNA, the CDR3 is TGTGCCAGCAGCTTCAAACCTCCGGGACAGGTAGCCTACAATGAGCAGTTCTTC.

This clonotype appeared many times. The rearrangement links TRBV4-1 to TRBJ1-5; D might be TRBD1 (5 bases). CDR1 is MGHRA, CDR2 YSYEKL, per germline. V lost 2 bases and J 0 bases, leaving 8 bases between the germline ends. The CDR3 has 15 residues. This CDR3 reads CASSQIQGSNQPQHF. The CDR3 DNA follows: TGCGCCAGCAGCCAAATTCAGGGTAGCAATCAGCCCCAGCATTTT.

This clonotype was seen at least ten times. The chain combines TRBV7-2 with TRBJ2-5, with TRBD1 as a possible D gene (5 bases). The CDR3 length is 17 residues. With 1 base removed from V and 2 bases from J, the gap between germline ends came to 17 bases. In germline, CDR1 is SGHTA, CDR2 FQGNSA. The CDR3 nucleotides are TGTGCCAGCAGCTTAGTGATTGGGGCATCCGGGCAAGAGACCCAGTACTTC. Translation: CASSLVIGASGQETQYF. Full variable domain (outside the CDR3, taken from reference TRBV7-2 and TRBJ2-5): GAGVSQSPSNKVTEKGKDVELRCDPISGHTALYWYRQSLGQGLEFLIYFQGNSAPDKSGLPSDRFSAERTGGSVSTLTIQRTQQEDSAVYLCASSLVIGASGQETQYFGPGTRLLVL.

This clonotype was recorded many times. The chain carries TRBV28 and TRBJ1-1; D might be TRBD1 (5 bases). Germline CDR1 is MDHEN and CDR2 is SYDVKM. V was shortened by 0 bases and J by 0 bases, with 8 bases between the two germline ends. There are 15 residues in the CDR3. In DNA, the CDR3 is TGTGCCAGCAGTTTATGGGGGGAAATGAACACTGAAGCTTTCTTT. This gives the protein CASSLWGEMNTEAFF.

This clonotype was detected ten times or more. CDR3 in amino acids: CASSYSGNYGYTF. CDR3 coding DNA: TGTGCCAGCAGTTACTCCGGTAACTATGGCTACACCTTC. This chain joins TRBV6-5 and TRBJ1-2; the D is unclear. Germline loops: CDR1 MNHEY, CDR2 SVGAGI. Trimming removed 0 bases from V and 1 base from J, with 3 bases in between. The CDR3 spans 13 residues.

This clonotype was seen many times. The CDR3 DNA sequence: TGTGCCAGCAGCTCCAGTGGGACAGAATATGGCTACACCTTC. This translates into CASSSSGTEYGYTF. The rearrangement joins TRBV2 to TRBJ1-2, with TRBD1 matching 7 bases. The CDR3 consists of 14 residues. Germline V CDR1 and CDR2: SNHLY, FYNNEI. The junction had 9 bases not matched to a gene; V was cut back by 6 bases and J by 5 bases.

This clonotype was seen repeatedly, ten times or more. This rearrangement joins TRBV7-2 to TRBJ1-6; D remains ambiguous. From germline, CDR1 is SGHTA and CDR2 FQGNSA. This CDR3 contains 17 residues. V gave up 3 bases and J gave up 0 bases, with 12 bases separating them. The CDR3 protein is CASSFKAGSSYNSPLHF. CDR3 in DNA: TGTGCCAGCAGCTTTAAGGCGGGGAGCTCCTATAATTCACCCCTCCACTTT.

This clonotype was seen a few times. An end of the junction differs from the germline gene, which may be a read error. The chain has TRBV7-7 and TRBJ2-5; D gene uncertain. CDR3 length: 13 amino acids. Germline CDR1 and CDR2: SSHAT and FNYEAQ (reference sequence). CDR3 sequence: CASSPHEDSTQYF. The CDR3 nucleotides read TGTGCTAGCAGCCCCCACGAAGATTCGACCCAGTACTTC. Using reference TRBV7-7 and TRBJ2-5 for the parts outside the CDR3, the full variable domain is GAGVSQSPRYKVTKRGQDVTLRCDPISSHATLYWYQQALGQGPEFLTYFNYEAQPDKSGLPSDRFSAERPEGSISTLTIQRTEQRDSAMYRCASSPHEDSTQYFGPGTRLLVL.

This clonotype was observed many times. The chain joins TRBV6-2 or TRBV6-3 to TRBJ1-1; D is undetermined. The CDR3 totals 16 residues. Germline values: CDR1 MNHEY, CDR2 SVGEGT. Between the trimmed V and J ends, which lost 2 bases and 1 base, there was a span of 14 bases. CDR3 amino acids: CASSYELSLGNTEAFF. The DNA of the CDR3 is TGTGCCAGCAGTTACGAGTTAAGCTTGGGGAACACTGAAGCTTTCTTT.

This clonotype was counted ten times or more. Written as DNA, the CDR3 is TGTGCCAGCAGCTCAACGGGGGCGCGGGGAAACACCATATATTTT. This sequence encodes CASSSTGARGNTIYF. This chain joins TRBV7-2 and TRBJ1-3, with a tentative D call TRBD1 (6 bases). The CDR3 sequence is 15 residues long. Trimming pared 4 bases from V and 4 bases from J, leaving 14 bases between. Germline CDR1 and CDR2: SGHTA and FQGNSA.

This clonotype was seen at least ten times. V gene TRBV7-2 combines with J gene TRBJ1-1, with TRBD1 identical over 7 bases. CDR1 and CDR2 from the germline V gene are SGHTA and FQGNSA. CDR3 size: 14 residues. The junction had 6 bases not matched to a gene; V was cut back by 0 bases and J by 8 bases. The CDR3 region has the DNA TGTGCCAGCAGCTTAGCGTTCCTACAGGGGGAAGCTTTCTTT. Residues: CASSLAFLQGEAFF. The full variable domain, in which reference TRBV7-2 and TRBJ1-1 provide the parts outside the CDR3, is GAGVSQSPSNKVTEKGKDVELRCDPISGHTALYWYRQSLGQGLEFLIYFQGNSAPDKSGLPSDRFSAERTGGSVSTLTIQRTQQEDSAVYLCASSLAFLQGEAFFGQGTRLTVV.

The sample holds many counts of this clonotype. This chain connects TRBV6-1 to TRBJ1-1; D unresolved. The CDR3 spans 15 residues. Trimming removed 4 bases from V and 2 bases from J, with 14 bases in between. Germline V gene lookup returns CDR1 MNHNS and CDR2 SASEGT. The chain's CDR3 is CASSGGNTLNTEAFF. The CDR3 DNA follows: TGTGCCAGCAGTGGTGGTAACACGTTAAACACTGAAGCTTTCTTT.

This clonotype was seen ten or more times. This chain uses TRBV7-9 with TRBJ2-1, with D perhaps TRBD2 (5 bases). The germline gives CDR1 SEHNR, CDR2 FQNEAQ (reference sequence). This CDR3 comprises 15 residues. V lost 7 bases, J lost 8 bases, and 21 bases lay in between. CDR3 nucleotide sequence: TGTGCCAGCACCAAAAGCGGTCCCTTGAGGGATGAGCAGTTCTTC. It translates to CASTKSGPLRDEQFF.

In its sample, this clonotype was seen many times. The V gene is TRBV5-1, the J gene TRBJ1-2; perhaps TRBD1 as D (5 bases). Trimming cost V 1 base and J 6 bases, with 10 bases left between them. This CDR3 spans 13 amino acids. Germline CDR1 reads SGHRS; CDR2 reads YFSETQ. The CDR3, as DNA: TGCGCCAGCAGCTTGAGTCCCAGGGATGGCTACACCTTC. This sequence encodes CASSLSPRDGYTF.

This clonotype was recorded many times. DNA of the CDR3: TGTGCCAGTTTAAGGGACAGGGCTGAAGCTTTCTTT. Its translation is CASLRDRAEAFF. The chain recombines TRBV18 with TRBJ1-1; 9 bases map to TRBD1. V lost 9 bases, J lost 6 bases, and 5 bases stayed unmatched. Germline V gives CDR1 KGHSH, CDR2 LQKENI. The CDR3 extends over 12 amino acids. Drawing the rest from reference TRBV18 and TRBJ1-1, the complete variable domain is NAGVMQNPRHLVRRRGQEARLRCSPMKGHSHVYWYRQLPEEGLKFMVYLQKENIIDESGMPKERFSAEFPKEGPSILRIQQVVRGDSAAYFCASLRDRAEAFFGQGTRLTVV.

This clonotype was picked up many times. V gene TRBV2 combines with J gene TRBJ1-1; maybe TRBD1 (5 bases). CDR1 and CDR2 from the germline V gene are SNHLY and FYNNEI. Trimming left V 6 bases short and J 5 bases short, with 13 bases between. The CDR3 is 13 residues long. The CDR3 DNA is TGTGCCAGCAGCCACGGGGGGGGGACTGAAGCTTTCTTT. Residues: CASSHGGGTEAFF.

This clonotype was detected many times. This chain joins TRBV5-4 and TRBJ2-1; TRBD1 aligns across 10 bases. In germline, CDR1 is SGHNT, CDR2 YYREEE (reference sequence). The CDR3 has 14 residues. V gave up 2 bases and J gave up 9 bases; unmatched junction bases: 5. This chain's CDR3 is CASSFRDRGTEQFF. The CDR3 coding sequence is TGTGCCAGCAGCTTCCGGGACAGGGGAACTGAGCAGTTCTTC.

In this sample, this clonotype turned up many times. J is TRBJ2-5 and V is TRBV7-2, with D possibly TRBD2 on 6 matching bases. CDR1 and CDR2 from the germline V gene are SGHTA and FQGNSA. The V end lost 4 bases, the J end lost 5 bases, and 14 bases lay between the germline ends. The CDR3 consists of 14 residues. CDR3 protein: CASSSTAREETQYF. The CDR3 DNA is TGTGCCAGCAGCTCGACGGCCCGGGAGGAGACCCAGTACTTC.

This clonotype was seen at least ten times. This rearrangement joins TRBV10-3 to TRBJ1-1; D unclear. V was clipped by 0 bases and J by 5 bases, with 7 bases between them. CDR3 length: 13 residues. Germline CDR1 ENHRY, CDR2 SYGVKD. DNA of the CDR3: TGTGCCATCAGTGAGTCGTCCCAGACTGAAGCTTTCTTT. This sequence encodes CAISESSQTEAFF.

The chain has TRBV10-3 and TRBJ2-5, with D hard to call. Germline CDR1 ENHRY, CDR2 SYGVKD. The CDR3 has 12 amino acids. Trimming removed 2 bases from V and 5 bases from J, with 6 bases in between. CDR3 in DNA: TGTGCCATCAGTGAGACTATCGAGACCCAGTACTTC. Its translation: CAISETIETQYF.

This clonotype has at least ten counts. The CDR3 here is CASSLTQNYGYTF. In DNA form, the CDR3 reads TGTGCCAGCAGTTTAACTCAAAACTATGGCTACACCTTC. This sequence joins TRBV28 and TRBJ1-2; D not resolved. This CDR3 region has 13 residues. The ends were cut back, 2 bases at V and 2 bases at J, with 6 bases in the middle. Germline values: CDR1 MDHEN, CDR2 SYDVKM.

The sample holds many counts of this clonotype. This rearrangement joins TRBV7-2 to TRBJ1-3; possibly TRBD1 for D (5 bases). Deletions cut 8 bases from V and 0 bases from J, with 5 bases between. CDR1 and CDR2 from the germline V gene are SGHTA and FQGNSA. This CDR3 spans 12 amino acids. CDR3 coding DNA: TGTGCCAGCGGGGGCTCTGGAAACACCATATATTTT. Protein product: CASGGSGNTIYF.

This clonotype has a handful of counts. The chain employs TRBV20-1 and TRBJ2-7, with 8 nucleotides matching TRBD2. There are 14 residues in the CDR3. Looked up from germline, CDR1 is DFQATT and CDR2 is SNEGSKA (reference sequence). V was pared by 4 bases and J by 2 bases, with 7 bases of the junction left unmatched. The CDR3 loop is CSATVGRGTYEQYF. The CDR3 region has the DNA TGCAGTGCTACGGTCGGGAGGGGGACCTACGAGCAGTACTTC.

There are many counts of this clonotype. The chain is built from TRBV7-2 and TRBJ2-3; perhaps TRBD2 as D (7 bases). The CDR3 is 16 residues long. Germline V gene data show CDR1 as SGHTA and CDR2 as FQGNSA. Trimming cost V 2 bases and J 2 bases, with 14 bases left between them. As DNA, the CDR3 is TGTGCCAGCAGCTTATTCGTGGCGGGGGCCACAGATACGCAGTATTTT. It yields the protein CASSLFVAGATDTQYF.

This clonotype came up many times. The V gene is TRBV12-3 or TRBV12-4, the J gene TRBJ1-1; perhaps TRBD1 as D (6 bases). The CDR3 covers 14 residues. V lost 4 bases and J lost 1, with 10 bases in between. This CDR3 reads CASSSEQGNTEAFF. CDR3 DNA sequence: TGTGCCAGCAGTTCCGAACAGGGGAACACTGAAGCTTTCTTT.

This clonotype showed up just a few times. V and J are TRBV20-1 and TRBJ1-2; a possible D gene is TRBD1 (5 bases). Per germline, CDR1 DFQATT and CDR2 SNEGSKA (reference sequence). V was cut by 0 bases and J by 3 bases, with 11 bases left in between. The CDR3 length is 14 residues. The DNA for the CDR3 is TGCAGTGCTAGAGATGCGGGGGTTGACTATGGCTACACCTTC. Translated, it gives CSARDAGVDYGYTF.

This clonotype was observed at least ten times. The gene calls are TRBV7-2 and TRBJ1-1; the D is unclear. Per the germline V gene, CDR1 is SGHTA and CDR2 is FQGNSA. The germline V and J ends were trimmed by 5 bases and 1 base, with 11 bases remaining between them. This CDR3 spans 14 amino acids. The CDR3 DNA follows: TGTGCCAGCAGCAGATTCGAGGGGAACACTGAAGCTTTCTTT. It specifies CASSRFEGNTEAFF.

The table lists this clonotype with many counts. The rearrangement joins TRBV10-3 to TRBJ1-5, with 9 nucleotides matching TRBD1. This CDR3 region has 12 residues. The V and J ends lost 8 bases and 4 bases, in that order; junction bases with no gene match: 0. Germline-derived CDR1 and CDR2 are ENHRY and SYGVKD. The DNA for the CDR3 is TGTGCCATCGGGACAGGGAATCAGCCCCAGCATTTT. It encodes CAIGTGNQPQHF.

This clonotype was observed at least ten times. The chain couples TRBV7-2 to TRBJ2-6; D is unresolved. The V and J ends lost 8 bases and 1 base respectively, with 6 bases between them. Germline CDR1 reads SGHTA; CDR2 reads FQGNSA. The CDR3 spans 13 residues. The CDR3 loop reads CASRESGANVLTF. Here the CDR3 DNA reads TGTGCCAGCCGAGAATCTGGGGCCAACGTCCTGACTTTC. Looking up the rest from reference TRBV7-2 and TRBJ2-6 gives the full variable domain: GAGVSQSPSNKVTEKGKDVELRCDPISGHTALYWYRQSLGQGLEFLIYFQGNSAPDKSGLPSDRFSAERTGGSVSTLTIQRTQQEDSAVYLCASRESGANVLTFGAGSRLTVL.